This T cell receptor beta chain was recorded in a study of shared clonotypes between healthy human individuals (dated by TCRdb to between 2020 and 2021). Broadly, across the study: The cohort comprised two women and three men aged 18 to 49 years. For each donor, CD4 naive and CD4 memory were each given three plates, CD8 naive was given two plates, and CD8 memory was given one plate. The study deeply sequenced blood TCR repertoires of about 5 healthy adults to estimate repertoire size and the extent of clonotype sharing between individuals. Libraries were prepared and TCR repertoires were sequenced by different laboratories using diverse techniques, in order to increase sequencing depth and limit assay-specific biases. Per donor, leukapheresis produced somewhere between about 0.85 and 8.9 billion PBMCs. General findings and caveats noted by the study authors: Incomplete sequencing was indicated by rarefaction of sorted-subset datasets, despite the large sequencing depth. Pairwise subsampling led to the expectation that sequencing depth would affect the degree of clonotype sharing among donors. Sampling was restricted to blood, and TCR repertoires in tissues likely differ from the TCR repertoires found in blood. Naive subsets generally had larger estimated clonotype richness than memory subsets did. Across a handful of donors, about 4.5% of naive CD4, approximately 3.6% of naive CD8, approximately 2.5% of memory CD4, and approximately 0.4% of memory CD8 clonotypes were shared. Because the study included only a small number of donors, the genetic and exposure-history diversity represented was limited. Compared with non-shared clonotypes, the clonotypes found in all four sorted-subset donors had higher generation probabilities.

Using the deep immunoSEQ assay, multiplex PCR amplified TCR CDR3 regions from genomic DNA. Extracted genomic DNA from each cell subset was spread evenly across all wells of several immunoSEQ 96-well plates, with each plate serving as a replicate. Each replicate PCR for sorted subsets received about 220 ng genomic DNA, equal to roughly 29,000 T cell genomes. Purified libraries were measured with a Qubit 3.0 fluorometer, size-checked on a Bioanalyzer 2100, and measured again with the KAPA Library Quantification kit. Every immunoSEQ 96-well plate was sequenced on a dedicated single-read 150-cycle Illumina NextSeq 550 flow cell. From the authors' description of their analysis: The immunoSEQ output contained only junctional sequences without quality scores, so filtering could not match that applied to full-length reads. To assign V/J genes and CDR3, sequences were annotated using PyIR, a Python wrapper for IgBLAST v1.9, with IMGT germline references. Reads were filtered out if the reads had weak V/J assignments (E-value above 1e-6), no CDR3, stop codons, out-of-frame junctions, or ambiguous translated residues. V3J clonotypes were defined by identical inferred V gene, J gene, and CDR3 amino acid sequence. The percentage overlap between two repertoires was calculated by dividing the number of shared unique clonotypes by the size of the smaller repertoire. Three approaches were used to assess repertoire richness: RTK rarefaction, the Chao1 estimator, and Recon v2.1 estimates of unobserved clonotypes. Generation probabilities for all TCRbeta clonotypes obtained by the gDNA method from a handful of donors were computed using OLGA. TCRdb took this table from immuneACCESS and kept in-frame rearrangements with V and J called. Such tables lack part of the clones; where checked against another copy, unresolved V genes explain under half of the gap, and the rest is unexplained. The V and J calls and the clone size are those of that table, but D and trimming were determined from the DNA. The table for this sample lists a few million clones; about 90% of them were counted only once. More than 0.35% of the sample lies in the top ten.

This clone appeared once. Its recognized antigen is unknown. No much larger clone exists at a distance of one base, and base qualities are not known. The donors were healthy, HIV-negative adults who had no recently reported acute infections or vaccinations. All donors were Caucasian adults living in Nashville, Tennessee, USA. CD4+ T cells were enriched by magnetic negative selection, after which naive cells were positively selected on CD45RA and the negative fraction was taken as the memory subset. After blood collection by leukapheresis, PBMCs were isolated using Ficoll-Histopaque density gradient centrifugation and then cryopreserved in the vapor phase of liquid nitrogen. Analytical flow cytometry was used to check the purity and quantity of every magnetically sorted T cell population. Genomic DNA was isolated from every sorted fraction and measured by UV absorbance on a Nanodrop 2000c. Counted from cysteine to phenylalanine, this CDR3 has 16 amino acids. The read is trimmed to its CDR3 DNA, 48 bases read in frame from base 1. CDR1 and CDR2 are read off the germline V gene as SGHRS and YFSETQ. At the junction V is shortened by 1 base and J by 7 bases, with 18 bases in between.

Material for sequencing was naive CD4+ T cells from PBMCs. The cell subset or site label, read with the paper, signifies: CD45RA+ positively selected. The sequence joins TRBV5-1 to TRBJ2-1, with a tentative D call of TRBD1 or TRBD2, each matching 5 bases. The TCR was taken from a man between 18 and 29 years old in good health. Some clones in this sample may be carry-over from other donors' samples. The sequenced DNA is TGCGCCAGCAGCTTGCTAGTTGATCGGGGCAGGAATGAGCAGTTCTTC. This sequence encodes CASSLLVDRGRNEQFF.